This T cell receptor beta chain was sequenced for a study of cytomegalovirus exposure and HLA in healthy donors. Study background: The same platform was used for the 110 or so validation repertoires as for the approximately 730 first-cohort repertoires, as reported in a later analysis. Study-wide points: Specific recognition of CMV antigens was confirmed in vitro for three chains (all CMV-associated). Most observed TCR sequences were rare, whereas some public TCRs were detected in many donors. The classifier reportedly diagnosed cytomegalovirus status with high specificity and sensitivity.

Only a few counts were recorded for this clone. Its specificity is not known. The germline CDR1 and CDR2 sequences are SGHNT and YYREEE (reference sequence). V was trimmed by 6 bases and J by 5 bases, leaving 18 bases between them. The CDR3 contains 16 residues. Assay used: immunoSEQ multiplex PCR; TCRdb lists only in-frame clones, some missing. Found here are fewer than 200,000 clones, 95% to 96% of them singletons; the top ten hold 0.89%. The sequence was obtained from a woman aged 18-29 years in good health and CMV-seronegative. V gene TRBV5-4 combines with J gene TRBJ1-6; D is perhaps TRBD1 (6 bases). The sequencing input was PBMCs. The CDR3 spells CASIDSTGQNNSPLHF. The DNA for the CDR3 is TGTGCCAGCATCGATTCCACGGGACAAAATAATTCACCCCTCCACTTT.